This T cell receptor beta chain was sequenced during a study of OX40 agonist ivuxolimab in advanced cancers. Sequencing was performed with immunoSEQ multiplex PCR; in TCRdb, only in-frame clones are kept and a portion is missing. Of about 25,000 clones in the sample, just under 85% were seen once. The ends were cut back, 5 bases at V and 2 bases at J, with 10 bases in the middle. CDR1 is LNHNV, CDR2 YYDKDF, per germline (reference sequence). CDR3 length: 14 residues. Sequences were derived from CD4+ or CD8+ T cells sorted from blood, sampled in a trial of the OX40 agonist ivuxolimab. This chain connects TRBV15 to TRBJ1-3, with D tentatively TRBD1 (6 bases). This TCR was recovered from an adult with an advanced solid tumor such as melanoma, head and neck, liver or kidney cancer. CDR3: CATSLHRAGNTIYF. The CDR3 nucleotides read TGTGCCACCAGCCTACACAGGGCTGGAAACACCATATATTTT.